This entry lists 10 T cell receptor beta chains sequenced from one sample in a study of early T cells in non-severe SARS-CoV-2 infection. TCRdb ran MiXCR on the 5' RACE reads and lists one entry per CDR3 protein. The repertoire holds some 96,000 distinct CDR3 sequences, with over 10% as singletons. Material for sequencing was whole blood. The receptor source for this set is an adult who was a healthcare worker with PCR-confirmed SARS-CoV-2 infection or an uninfected control (not recorded which).

This clonotype was recorded many times. The rearrangement uses TRBV28 and TRBJ2-7; TRBD2 is a possible D gene (5 bases). Germline V lookup: CDR1 MDHEN, CDR2 SYDVKM. This CDR3 contains 14 residues. V was pared by 2 bases and J by 1 base, with 9 bases between. The CDR3 coding sequence is TGTGCCAGCAGTTTAAGCCTAGCTTCCTACGAGCAGTACTTC. Its translation is CASSLSLASYEQYF. Full variable domain (missing parts from reference TRBV28 and TRBJ2-7): DVKVTQSSRYLVKRTGEKVFLECVQDMDHENMFWYRQDPGLGLRLIYFSYDVKMKEKGDIPEGYSVSREKKERFSLILESASTNQTSMYLCASSLSLASYEQYFGPGTRLTVT.

This clonotype has a count of ten or more. V and J are TRBV28 and TRBJ2-4, with D possibly matching TRBD1 (6 bases). The germline V and J ends were trimmed by 5 bases and 5 bases, with 22 bases remaining between them. The length of the CDR3 is 17 residues. Per germline, CDR1 MDHEN and CDR2 SYDVKM. The CDR3 sequence: CASSHPGVGASQNIQYF. DNA of the CDR3: TGTGCCAGCAGTCATCCAGGGGTGGGGGCCTCCCAAAACATTCAGTACTTC.

The rearrangement links TRBV4-1 to TRBJ2-3; tentative D call: TRBD1 (8 bases). The length of the CDR3 is 16 residues. In germline, CDR1 is MGHRA, CDR2 YSYEKL. V lost 1 base and J lost 4, with 15 bases in between. The CDR3 here is CASSQGWTGRADTQYF. CDR3 DNA: TGCGCCAGCAGCCAAGGTTGGACAGGGAGGGCAGATACGCAGTATTTT.

This chain joins TRBV7-9 and TRBJ1-6; D is unresolved. V lost 11 bases and J 1 base, leaving 6 bases between the germline ends. Germline V gives CDR1 SEHNR, CDR2 FQNEAQ (reference sequence). The CDR3 totals 12 residues. Here the CDR3 reads CAGSSYNSPLHF. DNA for the CDR3: TGTGCCGGATCGTCCTATAATTCACCCCTCCACTTT.

This clonotype came up many times. The chain links TRBV18 to TRBJ1-3, with 8 bases aligning to TRBD1. Germline lookup yields CDR1 KGHSH and CDR2 LQKENI. The CDR3 runs 14 residues. With 6 bases clipped from V and 8 bases from J, the junction kept 9 bases outside the gene matches. The CDR3 protein is CASSNRTGRHTIYF. The CDR3 DNA follows: TGTGCCAGCTCCAACCGGACAGGGCGCCACACCATATATTTT.

This clonotype was counted at least ten times. This chain connects TRBV3-1 to TRBJ2-3; 8 bases match TRBD2. J gave up 3 bases and V 3 bases, and 5 bases lay outside the gene matches. The CDR3 consists of 15 residues. Per germline, CDR1 LGHDT and CDR2 YNNKEL (reference sequence). DNA for the CDR3: TGTGCCAGCAGCCAGCGGGGGGCCATTACAGATACGCAGTATTTT. Amino acid sequence: CASSQRGAITDTQYF.

This clonotype was recorded a few times. The chain combines TRBV12-3 or TRBV12-4 with TRBJ1-2, with TRBD1 identical over 7 bases. This CDR3 has 12 residues. V lost 8 bases to trimming and J lost 7 bases; unmatched junction nucleotides: 7. CDR3 sequence: CASRETGSGYTF. In DNA, the CDR3 is TGTGCCAGCCGGGAGACAGGGAGTGGCTACACCTTC.

The V gene is TRBV5-5, the J gene TRBJ2-2; perhaps TRBD1 as D (5 bases). The CDR3 extends over 16 amino acids. The V end was cut by 2 bases, the J end by 3 bases, with 14 bases between. Looked up from germline, CDR1 is SGHKS and CDR2 is YYEKEE (reference sequence). This chain's CDR3 is CASSLRQGVDTGELFF. DNA for the CDR3: TGTGCCAGCAGCTTACGGCAGGGCGTGGACACCGGGGAGCTGTTTTTT.

The chain joins TRBV7-8 to TRBJ2-1; D unclear. The CDR3 is 15 residues long. In germline, CDR1 is SGHVS, CDR2 FQNEAQ. V lost 2 bases and J 9 bases, leaving 17 bases between the germline ends. The CDR3 DNA sequence: TGTGCCAGCAGCTTAATGCGTCCCGGATATGGTGAGCAGTTCTTC. The encoded protein is CASSLMRPGYGEQFF.

At least ten counts were recorded for this clonotype. The chain uses TRBV11-2 and TRBJ2-1; D is possibly TRBD2 (7 bases). Trimming took 8 bases from V and 2 from J, leaving 10 bases between them. The CDR3 runs to 13 residues. Germline V CDR1 and CDR2: SGHAT, FQNNGV. CDR3 in DNA: TGTGCCAGCCGGGGGGCCACCTACAATGAGCAGTTCTTC. Amino acids: CASRGATYNEQFF.